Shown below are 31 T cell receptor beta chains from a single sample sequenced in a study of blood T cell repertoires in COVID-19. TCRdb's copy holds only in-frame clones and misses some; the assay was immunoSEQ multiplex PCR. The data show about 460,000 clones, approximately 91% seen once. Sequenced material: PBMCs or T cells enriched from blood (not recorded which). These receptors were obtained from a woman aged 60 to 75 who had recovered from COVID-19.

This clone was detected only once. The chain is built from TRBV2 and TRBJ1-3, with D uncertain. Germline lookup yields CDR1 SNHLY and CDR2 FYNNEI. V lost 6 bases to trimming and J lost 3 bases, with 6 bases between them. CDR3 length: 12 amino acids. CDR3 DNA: TGTGCCAGCAGCGGTAATGGAAACACCATATATTTT. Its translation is CASSGNGNTIYF.

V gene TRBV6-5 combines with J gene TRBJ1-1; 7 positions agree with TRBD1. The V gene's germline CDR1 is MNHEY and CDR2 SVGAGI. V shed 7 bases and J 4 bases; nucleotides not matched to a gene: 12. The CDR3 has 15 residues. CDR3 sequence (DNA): TGTGCCAGCAATAAGGACAGGTCGTACGGCACTGAAGCTTTCTTT. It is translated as CASNKDRSYGTEAFF.

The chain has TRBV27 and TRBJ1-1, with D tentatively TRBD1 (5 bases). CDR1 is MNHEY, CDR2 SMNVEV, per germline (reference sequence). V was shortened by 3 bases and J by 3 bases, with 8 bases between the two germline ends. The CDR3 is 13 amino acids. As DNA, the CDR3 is TGTGCCAGCAGTTTCTCGGGGGACACTGAAGCTTTCTTT. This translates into CASSFSGDTEAFF.

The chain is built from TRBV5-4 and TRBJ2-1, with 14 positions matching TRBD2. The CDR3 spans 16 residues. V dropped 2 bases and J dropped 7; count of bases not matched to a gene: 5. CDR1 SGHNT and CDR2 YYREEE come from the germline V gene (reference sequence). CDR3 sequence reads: CASSFMGLAGVNEQFF. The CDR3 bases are TGTGCCAGCAGCTTTATGGGACTAGCGGGGGTTAATGAGCAGTTCTTC.

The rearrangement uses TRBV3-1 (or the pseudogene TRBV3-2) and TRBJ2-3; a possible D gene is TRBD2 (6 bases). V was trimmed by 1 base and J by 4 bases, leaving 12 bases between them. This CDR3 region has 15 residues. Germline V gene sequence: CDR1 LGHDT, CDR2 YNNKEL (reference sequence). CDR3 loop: CASSQGGVGADTQYF. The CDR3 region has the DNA TGTGCCAGCAGCCAAGGCGGGGTCGGGGCAGATACGCAGTATTTT.

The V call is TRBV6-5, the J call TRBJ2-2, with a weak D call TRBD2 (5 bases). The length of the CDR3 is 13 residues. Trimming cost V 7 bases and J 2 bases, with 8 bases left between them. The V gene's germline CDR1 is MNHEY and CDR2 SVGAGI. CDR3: CASMSGNTGELFF. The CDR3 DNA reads TGTGCCAGCATGTCGGGAAACACCGGGGAGCTGTTTTTT.

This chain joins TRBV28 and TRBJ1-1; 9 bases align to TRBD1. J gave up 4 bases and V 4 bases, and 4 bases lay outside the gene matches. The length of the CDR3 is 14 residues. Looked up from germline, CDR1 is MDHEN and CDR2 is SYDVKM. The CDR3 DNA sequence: TGTGCCAGCAGTTCGGGACAGGGAAGCACTGAAGCTTTCTTT. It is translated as CASSSGQGSTEAFF. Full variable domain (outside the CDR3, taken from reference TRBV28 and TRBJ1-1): DVKVTQSSRYLVKRTGEKVFLECVQDMDHENMFWYRQDPGLGLRLIYFSYDVKMKEKGDIPEGYSVSREKKERFSLILESASTNQTSMYLCASSSGQGSTEAFFGQGTRLTVV.

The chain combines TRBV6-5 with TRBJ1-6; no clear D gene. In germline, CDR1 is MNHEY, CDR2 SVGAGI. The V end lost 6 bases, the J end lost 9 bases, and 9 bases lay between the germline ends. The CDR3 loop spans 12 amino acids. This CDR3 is CASSSSGSPLHF. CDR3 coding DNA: TGTGCCAGCAGCTCAAGCGGTTCACCCCTCCACTTT.

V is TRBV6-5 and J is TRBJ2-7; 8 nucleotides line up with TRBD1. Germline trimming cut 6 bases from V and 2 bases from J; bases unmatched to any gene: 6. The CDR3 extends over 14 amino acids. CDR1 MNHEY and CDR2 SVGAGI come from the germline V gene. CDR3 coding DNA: TGTGCCAGCAGAGCTGCGGACAGGGCCTACGAGCAGTACTTC. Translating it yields CASRAADRAYEQYF.

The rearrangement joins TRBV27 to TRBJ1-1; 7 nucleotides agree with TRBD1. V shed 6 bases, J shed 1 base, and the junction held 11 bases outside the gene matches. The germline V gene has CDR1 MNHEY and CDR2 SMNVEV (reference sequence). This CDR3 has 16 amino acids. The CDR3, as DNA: TGTGCCAGCAGCTCGGACAGGACCCCTTCGAACACTGAAGCTTTCTTT. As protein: CASSSDRTPSNTEAFF.

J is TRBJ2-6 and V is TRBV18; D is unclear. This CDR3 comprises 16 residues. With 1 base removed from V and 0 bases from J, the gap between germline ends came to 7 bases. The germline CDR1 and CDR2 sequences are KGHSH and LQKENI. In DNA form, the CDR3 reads TGTGCCAGCTCACCACTAACAAACTCTGGGGCCAACGTCCTGACTTTC. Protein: CASSPLTNSGANVLTF. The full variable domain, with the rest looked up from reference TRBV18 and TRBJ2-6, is NAGVMQNPRHLVRRRGQEARLRCSPMKGHSHVYWYRQLPEEGLKFMVYLQKENIIDESGMPKERFSAEFPKEGPSILRIQQVVRGDSAAYFCASSPLTNSGANVLTFGAGSRLTVL.

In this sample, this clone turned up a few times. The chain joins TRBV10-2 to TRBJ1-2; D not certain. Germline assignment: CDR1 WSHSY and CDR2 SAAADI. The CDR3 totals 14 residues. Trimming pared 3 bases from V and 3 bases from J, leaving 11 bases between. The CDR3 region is CASSDVPRDYGYTF. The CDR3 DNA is TGCGCCAGCAGTGATGTGCCCCGAGACTATGGCTACACCTTC.

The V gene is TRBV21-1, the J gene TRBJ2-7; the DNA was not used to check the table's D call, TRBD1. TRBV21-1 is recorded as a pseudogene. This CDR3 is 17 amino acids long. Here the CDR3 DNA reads TGTGCCAGCAGCAAAGCCAGGGGGCAGGGGCCCTACTACGAGCAGTACGTC. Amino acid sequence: CASSKARGQGPYYEQYV.

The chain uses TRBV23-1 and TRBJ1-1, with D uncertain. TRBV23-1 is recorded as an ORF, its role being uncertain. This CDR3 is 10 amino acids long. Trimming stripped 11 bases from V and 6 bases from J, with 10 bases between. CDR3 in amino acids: CAPGLAEAFF. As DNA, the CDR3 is TGCGCCCCCGGTTTGGCTGAAGCTTTCTTT.

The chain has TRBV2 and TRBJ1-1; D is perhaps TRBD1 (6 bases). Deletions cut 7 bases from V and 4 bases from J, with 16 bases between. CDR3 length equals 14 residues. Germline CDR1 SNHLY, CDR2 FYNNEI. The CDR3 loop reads CASKLDSGSTEAFF. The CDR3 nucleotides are TGTGCCAGCAAGCTGGACAGTGGGAGCACTGAAGCTTTCTTT.

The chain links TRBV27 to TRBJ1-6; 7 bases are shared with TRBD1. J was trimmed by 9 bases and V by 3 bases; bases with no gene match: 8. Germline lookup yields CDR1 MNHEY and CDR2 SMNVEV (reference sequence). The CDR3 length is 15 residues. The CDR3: CASSLKQGSSSPLHF. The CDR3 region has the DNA TGTGCCAGCAGTTTGAAACAGGGGTCAAGTTCACCCCTCCACTTT.

CDR3 sequence reads: CASSGGQGQETQYF. The CDR3 DNA sequence: TGCGCCAGCAGCGGGGGACAGGGCCAAGAGACCCAGTACTTC. V is TRBV5-1 and J is TRBJ2-5; TRBD1 aligns across 9 bases. The CDR3 runs 14 residues. Per the germline V gene, CDR1 is SGHRS and CDR2 is YFSETQ. V shed 4 bases, J shed 1 base, and the junction held 2 bases outside the gene matches.

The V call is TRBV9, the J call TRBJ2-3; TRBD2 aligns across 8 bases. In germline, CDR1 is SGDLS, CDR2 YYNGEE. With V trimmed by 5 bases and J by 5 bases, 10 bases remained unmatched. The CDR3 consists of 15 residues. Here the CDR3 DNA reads TGTGCCAGCAGTCCCACGGGGGGGGCAGGAGATACGCAGTATTTT. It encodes CASSPTGGAGDTQYF. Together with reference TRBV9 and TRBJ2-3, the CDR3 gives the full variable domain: DSGVTQTPKHLITATGQRVTLRCSPRSGDLSVYWYQQSLDQGLQFLIQYYNGEERAKGNILERFSAQQFPDLHSELNLSSLELGDSALYFCASSPTGGAGDTQYFGPGTRLTVL.

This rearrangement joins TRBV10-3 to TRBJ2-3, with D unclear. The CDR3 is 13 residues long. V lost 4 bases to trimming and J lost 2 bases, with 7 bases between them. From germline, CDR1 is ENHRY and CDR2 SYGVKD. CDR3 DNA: TGTGCCATCAGTGTCGGTTCCACAGATACGCAGTATTTT. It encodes CAISVGSTDTQYF.

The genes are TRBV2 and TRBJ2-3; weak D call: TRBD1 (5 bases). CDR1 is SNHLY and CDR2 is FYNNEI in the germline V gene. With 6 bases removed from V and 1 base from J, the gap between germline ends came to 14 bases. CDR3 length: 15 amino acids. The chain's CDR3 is CASRATAYGTDTQYF. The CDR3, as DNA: TGTGCCAGCAGAGCGACAGCGTACGGCACAGATACGCAGTATTTT.

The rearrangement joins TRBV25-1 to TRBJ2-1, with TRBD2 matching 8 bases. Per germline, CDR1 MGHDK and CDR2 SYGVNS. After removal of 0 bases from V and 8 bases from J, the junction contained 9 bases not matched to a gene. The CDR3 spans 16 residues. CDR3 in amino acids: CASSEYGRGLWDEQFF. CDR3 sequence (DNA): TGTGCCAGCAGTGAATACGGGAGGGGGTTGTGGGATGAGCAGTTCTTC.

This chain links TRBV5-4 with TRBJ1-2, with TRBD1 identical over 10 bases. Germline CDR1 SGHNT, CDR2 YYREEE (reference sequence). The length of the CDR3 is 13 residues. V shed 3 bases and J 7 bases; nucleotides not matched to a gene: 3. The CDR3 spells CASSSGQGFGYTF. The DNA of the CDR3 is TGTGCCAGCAGCTCGGGACAGGGGTTTGGCTACACCTTC.

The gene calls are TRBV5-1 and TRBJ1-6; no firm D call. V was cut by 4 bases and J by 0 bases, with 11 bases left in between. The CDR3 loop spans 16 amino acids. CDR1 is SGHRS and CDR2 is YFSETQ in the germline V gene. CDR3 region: CASSPDGSSYNSPLHF. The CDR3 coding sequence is TGCGCCAGCAGCCCGGACGGGAGCTCCTATAATTCACCCCTCCACTTT.

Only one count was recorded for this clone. The CDR3 here is CASSPSSGADTEAFF. CDR3 DNA sequence: TGTGCCAGCAGCCCCAGTAGTGGGGCAGACACTGAAGCTTTCTTT. This chain links TRBV5-5 with TRBJ1-1; a possible D gene is TRBD1 (5 bases). Germline V gene data show CDR1 as SGHKS and CDR2 as YYEKEE (reference sequence). Trimming stripped 4 bases from V and 3 bases from J, with 16 bases between. This CDR3 is 15 amino acids long.

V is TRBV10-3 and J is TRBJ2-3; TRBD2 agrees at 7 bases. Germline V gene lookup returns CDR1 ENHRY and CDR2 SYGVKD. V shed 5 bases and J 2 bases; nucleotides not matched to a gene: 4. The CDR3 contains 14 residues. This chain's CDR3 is CAISPSGNTDTQYF. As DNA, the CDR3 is TGTGCCATCAGTCCTAGCGGCAACACAGATACGCAGTATTTT.

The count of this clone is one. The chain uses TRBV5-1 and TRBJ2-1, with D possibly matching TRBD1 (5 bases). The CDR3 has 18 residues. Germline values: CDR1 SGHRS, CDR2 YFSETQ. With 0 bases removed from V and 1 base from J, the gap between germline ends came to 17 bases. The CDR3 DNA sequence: TGCGCCAGCAGCTTGGAGGGGCTAAGGCAAACTTCCTACAATGAGCAGTTCTTC. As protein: CASSLEGLRQTSYNEQFF.

The CDR3 protein is CASSHPSSGAPYEQYV. In nucleotides, the CDR3 is TGCGCCAGCAGCCACCCTTCTAGCGGGGCCCCCTACGAGCAGTACGTC. The chain couples TRBV4-1 to TRBJ2-7, with 9 bases lining up with TRBD2. J lost 2 bases, V lost 3 bases, and 8 bases had no gene match. Germline V CDR1 and CDR2: MGHRA, YSYEKL. The CDR3 is made up of 16 amino acids.

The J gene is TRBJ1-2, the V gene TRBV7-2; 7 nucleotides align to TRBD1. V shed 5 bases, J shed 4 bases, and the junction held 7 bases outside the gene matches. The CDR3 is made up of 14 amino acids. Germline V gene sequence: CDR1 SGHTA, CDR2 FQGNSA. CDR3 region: CASSPSDRAYGYTF. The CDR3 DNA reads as TGTGCCAGCAGCCCCTCAGACAGGGCCTATGGCTACACCTTC.

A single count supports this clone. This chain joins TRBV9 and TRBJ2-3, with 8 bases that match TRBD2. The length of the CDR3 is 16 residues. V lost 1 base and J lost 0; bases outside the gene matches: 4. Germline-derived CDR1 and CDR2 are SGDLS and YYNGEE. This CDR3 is CASSVTSGYSTDTQYF. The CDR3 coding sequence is TGTGCCAGCAGCGTAACTAGCGGCTATAGCACAGATACGCAGTATTTT.

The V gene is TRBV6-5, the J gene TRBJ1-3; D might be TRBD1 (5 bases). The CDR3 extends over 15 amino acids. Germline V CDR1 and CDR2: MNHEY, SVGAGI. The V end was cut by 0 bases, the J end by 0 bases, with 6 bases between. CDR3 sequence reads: CASSYSGLSGNTIYF. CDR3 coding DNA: TGTGCCAGCAGTTACTCGGGACTCTCTGGAAACACCATATATTTT.

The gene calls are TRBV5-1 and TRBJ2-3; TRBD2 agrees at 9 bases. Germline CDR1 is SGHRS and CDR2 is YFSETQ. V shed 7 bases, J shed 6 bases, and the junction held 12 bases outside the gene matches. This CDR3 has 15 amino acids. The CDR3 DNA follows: TGCGCCAGCGGGGCTAGCGGGACCCACGAGGATACGCAGTATTTT. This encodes CASGASGTHEDTQYF.